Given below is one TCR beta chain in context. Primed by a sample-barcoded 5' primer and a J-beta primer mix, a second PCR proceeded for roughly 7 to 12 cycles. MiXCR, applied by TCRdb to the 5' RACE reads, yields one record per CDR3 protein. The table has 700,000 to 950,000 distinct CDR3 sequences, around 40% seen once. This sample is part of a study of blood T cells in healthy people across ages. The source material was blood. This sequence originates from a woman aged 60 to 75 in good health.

CDR3 DNA: TGTGCCAGCAGCCGCACCCCCTATACGCAGTATTTT. It yields the protein CASSRTPYTQYF. J is TRBJ2-3 and V is TRBV14; no firm D call. Germline V CDR1 and CDR2: SGHDN, FVKESK. The CDR3 contains 12 residues. V was clipped by 4 bases and J by 7 bases, with 9 bases between them.